One sample yielded the 17 T cell receptor beta chains listed below, sequenced in a study of T-cell reconstitution after alpha-beta-depleted transplantation in children (dated by TCRdb to 2015 to 2016). The method behind the library was PCR. Sequencing instrument: Illumina HiSeq 2500. To normalize quantification of the TCRbeta repertoire, the TCR libraries were built with molecular barcoding that relied on unique molecular identifiers. Using fastp at Q25 and MiXCR, TCRdb reprocessed the public reads and kept productive beta chains. A single entry per CDR3 protein holds the most common genes and DNA from its merged rows. The sample yields around 380,000 distinct CDR3 sequences; approximately 11% were counted once. Roughly 6% of the sample is held by the ten biggest clonotypes. Sequencing used PBMCs from the stem cell graft donor, obtained from the stem cell graft. These receptors all come from a human donor who donated a stem cell graft to a child with acute myeloid leukemia.

The table lists this clonotype with a few counts. This chain uses TRBV12-3 or TRBV12-4 with TRBJ2-4; D is unresolved. V lost 4 bases and J 6 bases, leaving 7 bases between the germline ends. The CDR3 totals 12 residues. The CDR3: CASSSGRNIQYF. The CDR3, as DNA: TGTGCCAGCAGTTCGGGCCGAAACATTCAGTACTTC.

This clonotype was counted only a few times. This chain links TRBV6-1 with TRBJ1-2; D not certain. The CDR3 length is 13 residues. Trimming took 6 bases from V and 0 from J, leaving 8 bases between them. Germline loops: CDR1 MNHNS, CDR2 SASEGT. Here the CDR3 reads CASREQANYGYTF. Written as DNA, the CDR3 is TGTGCCAGCAGGGAACAAGCTAACTATGGCTACACCTTC.

The V gene is TRBV7-2, the J gene TRBJ1-4, with a weak D call TRBD1 (5 bases). The CDR3 is 14 amino acids. Trimming removed 2 bases at V and 6 bases at J, with 10 bases between. CDR1 is SGHTA, CDR2 FQGNSA, per germline. The CDR3 loop reads CASSLREGDEKLFF. Written as DNA, the CDR3 is TGTGCCAGCAGCTTACGGGAAGGGGATGAAAAACTGTTTTTT.

The chain is built from TRBV20-1 and TRBJ2-3; D is unresolved. Germline lookup yields CDR1 DFQATT and CDR2 SNEGSKA (reference sequence). Trimming shortened V by 4 bases and J by 0 bases, and 8 bases separated the two germline ends. This CDR3 is built from 13 residues. The CDR3 nucleotides are TGCAGTGCTACCCCGGAAAGCACAGATACGCAGTATTTT. Its translation: CSATPESTDTQYF.

This clonotype was seen repeatedly, ten times or more. The chain uses TRBV20-1 and TRBJ2-1; TRBD2 matches at 13 bases. Germline CDR1 reads DFQATT; CDR2 reads SNEGSKA (reference sequence). The CDR3 is made up of 17 amino acids. V shed 5 bases, J shed 0 bases, and the junction held 7 bases outside the gene matches. The CDR3 DNA follows: TGCAGTGCTGTCCCGGGACTAGCGGGGAGCTCCTACAATGAGCAGTTCTTC. It encodes CSAVPGLAGSSYNEQFF.

This clonotype turned up a few times. This chain joins TRBV9 and TRBJ2-1; 11 nucleotides agree with TRBD2. Per the germline V gene, CDR1 is SGDLS and CDR2 is YYNGEE. The V gene end was trimmed by 4 bases and the J gene end by 9 bases; junction bases not matched to a gene: 9. CDR3 length equals 15 residues. For the CDR3, the DNA is TGTGCCAGCAGCCTGACTAGCGGGGAGGGGAGTGAGCAGTTCTTC. Amino acids: CASSLTSGEGSEQFF.

The J gene is TRBJ2-3, the V gene TRBV5-1; D may be TRBD1 or TRBD2 (5 bases each). The germline gives CDR1 SGHRS, CDR2 YFSETQ. The CDR3 length is 15 residues. V lost 4 bases and J lost 1, with 13 bases in between. CDR3 coding DNA: TGCGCCAGCAGCCAGGGACGGGTGGGCACAGATACGCAGTATTTT. Translating gives CASSQGRVGTDTQYF.

The V and J genes are TRBV5-1 and TRBJ2-5; D is possibly TRBD1 (6 bases). Trimming removed 3 bases at V and 5 bases at J, with 8 bases between. There are 12 residues in the CDR3. CDR1 SGHRS and CDR2 YFSETQ come from the germline V gene. CDR3: CASSSGVETQYF. In nucleotides, the CDR3 is TGCGCCAGCAGCTCAGGGGTTGAGACCCAGTACTTC. The entire variable domain, with the rest obtained from reference TRBV5-1 and TRBJ2-5, is as follows: KAGVTQTPRYLIKTRGQQVTLSCSPISGHRSVSWYQQTPGQGLQFLFEYFSETQRNKGNFPGRFSGRQFSNSRSEMNVSTLELGDSALYLCASSSGVETQYFGPGTRLLVL.

This sequence joins TRBV5-1 and TRBJ2-4; 9 bases map to TRBD1. Looked up from germline, CDR1 is SGHRS and CDR2 is YFSETQ. The CDR3 runs 17 residues. With V trimmed by 4 bases and J by 2 bases, 10 bases remained unmatched. CDR3 sequence reads: CASSLRTGEGTKNIQYF. The CDR3, as DNA: TGCGCCAGCAGCCTAAGGACAGGGGAGGGTACCAAAAACATTCAGTACTTC.

The chain has TRBV4-1 and TRBJ2-1; a possible D gene is TRBD2 (5 bases). Germline CDR1 and CDR2: MGHRA and YSYEKL. The CDR3 consists of 14 residues. V was trimmed by 1 base and J by 7 bases, leaving 11 bases between them. The CDR3 reads CASSQVLGLNEQFF. The DNA of the CDR3 is TGCGCCAGCAGCCAAGTTTTAGGACTTAATGAGCAGTTCTTC.

This clonotype was counted only a few times. The chain uses TRBV5-1 and TRBJ2-2, with D unresolved. CDR1 and CDR2 from the germline V gene are SGHRS and YFSETQ. The length of the CDR3 is 18 residues. Trimming removed 3 bases from V and 1 base from J, with 19 bases in between. CDR3 sequence (DNA): TGCGCCAGCAGCTCGGTAGACTGGAACTCGAAGAACACCGGGGAGCTGTTTTTT. This encodes CASSSVDWNSKNTGELFF. Based on the CDR3 plus reference TRBV5-1 and TRBJ2-2, the full variable domain is KAGVTQTPRYLIKTRGQQVTLSCSPISGHRSVSWYQQTPGQGLQFLFEYFSETQRNKGNFPGRFSGRQFSNSRSEMNVSTLELGDSALYLCASSSVDWNSKNTGELFFGEGSRLTVL.

The table lists this clonotype with many counts. The V gene is TRBV9, the J gene TRBJ1-3, with D possibly matching TRBD1 (5 bases). CDR3 length equals 18 residues. Trimming removed 4 bases from V and 2 bases from J, with 22 bases in between. Looked up from germline, CDR1 is SGDLS and CDR2 is YYNGEE. The CDR3 DNA follows: TGTGCCAGCAGCCCTAGCGGGTCAGGGCTATACCCTGGAAACACCATATATTTT. Residues: CASSPSGSGLYPGNTIYF.

The chain employs TRBV5-1 and TRBJ2-2, with D perhaps TRBD2 (5 bases). V shed 0 bases and J shed 5 bases, with 11 bases lying between them. Germline-derived CDR1 and CDR2 are SGHRS and YFSETQ. This CDR3 is built from 15 residues. The CDR3 DNA is TGCGCCAGCAGCTTGGCCTTAGGAGGAACCGGGGAGCTGTTTTTT. Translating it yields CASSLALGGTGELFF.

In this sample, this clonotype turned up a few times. J is TRBJ2-1 and V is TRBV7-2; 13 bases map to TRBD2. Germline loops: CDR1 SGHTA, CDR2 FQGNSA. CDR3 length: 16 residues. The V segment lost 4 bases and the J segment 7 bases; nucleotides outside the gene matches: 7. CDR3 residues: CASSSIGTSGTNEQFF. CDR3 DNA: TGTGCCAGCAGCTCAATAGGGACTAGCGGGACGAATGAGCAGTTCTTC.

The chain has TRBV25-1 and TRBJ2-7; D is unclear. The germline V gene has CDR1 MGHDK and CDR2 SYGVNS. The ends were cut back, 4 bases at V and 3 bases at J, with 7 bases in the middle. CDR3 length: 12 amino acids. CDR3 nucleotide sequence: TGTGCCAGCAGTGTTCACAGCTACGAGCAGTACTTC. It yields the protein CASSVHSYEQYF.

The chain combines TRBV12-3 or TRBV12-4 with TRBJ1-4, with D unclear. Trimming removed 5 bases from V and 12 bases from J, with 16 bases in between. The CDR3 runs to 13 residues. The CDR3 spells CASSPSGRNELFF. In DNA, the CDR3 is TGTGCCAGCAGTCCCTCGGGGAGAAATGAACTGTTTTTT.

Only a few counts were recorded for this clonotype. The CDR3 nucleotides read TGTGCCACCAGCAGAGCGCAGGGATCAGATACGCAGTATTTT. Translation gives CATSRAQGSDTQYF. This chain joins TRBV15 and TRBJ2-3; maybe TRBD1 (5 bases). CDR3 length equals 14 residues. Trimming cost V 1 base and J 4 bases, with 9 bases left between them. CDR1 and CDR2 (germline): LNHNV, YYDKDF (reference sequence).